Below, 19 T cell receptor beta chains from the same sample are listed, as sequenced in a study of shared clonotypes between healthy human individuals. This table comes from immunoSEQ multiplex PCR, and its TCRdb copy is limited to in-frame clones, with some not included. The table records roughly 1 million clones, about 76% of them present only once. The sequencing input was memory CD4+ T cells sorted from blood. Subset here: CD45RA-negative fraction. The receptor set was obtained from a man younger than 35 in good health.

This clone was recorded only once. The CDR3, as DNA: TGTGCCAGCAGTTACCCTCGAGCGGGACTCTACGAGCAGTACTTC. Translation gives CASSYPRAGLYEQYF. The gene calls are TRBV6-5 and TRBJ2-7; 7 bases are shared with TRBD2. Trimming cost V 2 bases and J 3 bases; bases outside gene matches: 7. CDR3 length: 15 amino acids. From germline, CDR1 is MNHEY and CDR2 SVGAGI.

This chain joins TRBV6-5 and TRBJ1-2; no definite D call. This CDR3 is 14 amino acids long. Trimming shortened V by 6 bases and J by 5 bases, and 16 bases separated the two germline ends. In germline, CDR1 is MNHEY, CDR2 SVGAGI. The CDR3 DNA reads as TGTGCCAGCAGGCCACCGGTCAGAAGTTATGGCTACACCTTC. It encodes CASRPPVRSYGYTF.

The genes are TRBV6-1 and TRBJ1-3; a possible D gene is TRBD1 (5 bases). This CDR3 has 14 residues. The germline V gene encodes CDR1 MNHNS and CDR2 SASEGT. Trimming cost V 3 bases and J 3 bases, with 9 bases left between them. The DNA for the CDR3 is TGTGCCAGCAGTGACAGGGCTTATGGAAACACCATATATTTT. Translation: CASSDRAYGNTIYF.

The table lists this clone with a count of one. This chain uses TRBV19 with TRBJ1-1, with D unclear. The germline CDR1 and CDR2 sequences are LNHDA and SQIVND (reference sequence). Trimming pared 7 bases from V and 0 bases from J, leaving 15 bases between. The CDR3 has 15 residues. The chain's CDR3 is CASTPIGEVNTEAFF. CDR3 DNA sequence: TGTGCCAGTACCCCAATTGGAGAGGTGAACACTGAAGCTTTCTTT.

The chain joins TRBV27 to TRBJ1-5, with 7 bases matching TRBD1. Germline values: CDR1 MNHEY, CDR2 SMNVEV (reference sequence). This CDR3 comprises 17 residues. With 8 bases clipped from V and 7 bases from J, the junction kept 20 bases outside the gene matches. The CDR3 region has the DNA TGTGCCAGCTCCTCGGGGTTTCGGGGCAGGGGGGCCCAGCCCCAGCATTTT. It specifies CASSSGFRGRGAQPQHF.

The rearrangement links TRBV30 to TRBJ1-2; D is unclear. CDR1 is GTSNPN, CDR2 SVGIG, per germline (reference sequence). Trimming removed 6 bases from V and 8 bases from J, with 19 bases in between. This CDR3 comprises 13 residues. The CDR3 sequence is CACPPKAGSGYTF. The CDR3 DNA reads as TGTGCCTGCCCCCCGAAGGCGGGATCAGGCTACACCTTC.

The table lists this clone with a few counts. This chain uses TRBV6-4 with TRBJ1-1, with D unclear. Germline CDR1 is MRHNA and CDR2 is SNTAGT. The V end lost 4 bases, the J end lost 0 bases, and 6 bases lay between the germline ends. CDR3 length: 13 amino acids. The CDR3 DNA is TGTGCCAGCAGTGTTGATATGAACACTGAAGCTTTCTTT. This encodes CASSVDMNTEAFF.

The rearrangement links TRBV27 to TRBJ2-2; D is possibly TRBD2 (6 bases). Between the trimmed V and J ends, which lost 6 bases and 3 bases, there was a span of 14 bases. The germline CDR1 and CDR2 sequences are MNHEY and SMNVEV (reference sequence). CDR3 length: 15 residues. The CDR3 reads CASRTGVKDTGELFF. In DNA, the CDR3 is TGTGCCAGCAGGACGGGGGTAAAAGACACCGGGGAGCTGTTTTTT.

Concerning this clone: Germline and junction disagree at one end, which may indicate a read error. The chain carries TRBV2 and TRBJ1-3; D might be TRBD1 (5 bases). Germline V lookup: CDR1 SNHLY, CDR2 FYNNEI. CDR3 length: 14 residues. For the CDR3, the DNA is TGTGCCAGCAGTGTCGGCAGGGATGGATACACCATATATTTT. Translation gives CASSVGRDGYTIYF.

The rearrangement links TRBV10-3 to TRBJ1-2, with a tentative D call TRBD1 (6 bases). This CDR3 is 13 amino acids long. Between the trimmed V and J ends, which lost 6 bases and 2 bases, there was a span of 10 bases. Germline assignment: CDR1 ENHRY and CDR2 SYGVKD. CDR3 protein: CAISRDNNYGYTF. CDR3 DNA sequence: TGTGCCATCAGCCGGGACAACAACTATGGCTACACCTTC.

This chain connects TRBV6-1 to TRBJ1-2; D gene ambiguous. The ends were cut back, 6 bases at V and 0 bases at J, with 8 bases in the middle. The CDR3 spans 13 residues. The V gene's germline CDR1 is MNHNS and CDR2 SASEGT. CDR3 bases: TGTGCCAGCAGGAGCAGATCTAACTATGGCTACACCTTC. Translation: CASRSRSNYGYTF.

The gene calls are TRBV5-4 and TRBJ2-7; 7 nucleotides match TRBD1. Trimming cost V 0 bases and J 7 bases; bases outside gene matches: 10. Germline lookup yields CDR1 SGHNT and CDR2 YYREEE (reference sequence). This CDR3 is 15 amino acids long. CDR3 sequence reads: CASSLDPGQREEQYF. The CDR3, as DNA: TGTGCCAGCAGCTTGGATCCGGGACAGAGAGAAGAGCAGTACTTC.

For the CDR3, the DNA is TGTGCCTGGAGTGTGGAGAGGGGATTAATGGTTAGCAATCAGCCCCAGCATTTT. Its translation: CAWSVERGLMVSNQPQHF. V is TRBV30 and J is TRBJ1-5, with a tentative D call TRBD1 (5 bases). This CDR3 spans 18 amino acids. The V end was cut by 0 bases, the J end by 0 bases, with 18 bases between. Germline V gene data show CDR1 as GTSNPN and CDR2 as SVGIG (reference sequence).

The chain has TRBV5-8 and TRBJ2-5; a weak D match, TRBD2 (7 bases). V was pared by 10 bases and J by 2 bases, with 24 bases between. CDR1 is SGHTS, CDR2 YDEGEE, per germline. The CDR3 contains 16 residues. The CDR3 here is CASIGGGRDRQETQYF. CDR3 coding DNA: TGTGCCTCTATAGGGGGGGGCAGGGATAGGCAAGAGACCCAGTACTTC.

The chain couples TRBV5-5 to TRBJ2-2; no firm D call. Looked up from germline, CDR1 is SGHKS and CDR2 is YYEKEE (reference sequence). V was shortened by 2 bases and J by 1 base, with 6 bases between the two germline ends. This CDR3 contains 14 residues. The CDR3 is CASSLTENTGELFF. CDR3 nucleotides: TGTGCCAGCAGCTTAACTGAGAACACCGGGGAGCTGTTTTTT.

V gene TRBV18 combines with J gene TRBJ1-3; 8 bases agree with TRBD1. CDR3 length equals 15 residues. Germline CDR1 KGHSH, CDR2 LQKENI. V lost 3 bases to trimming and J lost 0 bases; unmatched junction nucleotides: 1. The CDR3 protein is CASSPTGDSGNTIYF. The CDR3 coding sequence is TGTGCCAGCTCACCGACAGGGGACTCTGGAAACACCATATATTTT. The entire variable domain, with the rest obtained from reference TRBV18 and TRBJ1-3, is as follows: NAGVMQNPRHLVRRRGQEARLRCSPMKGHSHVYWYRQLPEEGLKFMVYLQKENIIDESGMPKERFSAEFPKEGPSILRIQQVVRGDSAAYFCASSPTGDSGNTIYFGEGSWLTVV.

V usage is TRBV5-1 and J usage is TRBJ2-7, with D perhaps assigned TRBD1 or TRBD2 (5 bases each). The V end lost 3 bases, the J end lost 0 bases, and 16 bases lay between the germline ends. This CDR3 contains 16 residues. The germline V gene has CDR1 SGHRS and CDR2 YFSETQ. The CDR3 DNA sequence: TGCGCCAGCAGCTCCCGGGAAGGGGCCCTCTCCTACGAGCAGTACTTC. Amino acid sequence: CASSSREGALSYEQYF.

V and J are TRBV7-9 and TRBJ2-1; a possible D gene is TRBD1 (6 bases). From germline, CDR1 is SEHNR and CDR2 FQNEAQ (reference sequence). V shed 4 bases and J shed 7 bases, with 8 bases lying between them. The CDR3 loop spans 12 amino acids. CDR3 in DNA: TGTGCCAGCAGCTCACAGGGTAATGAGCAGTTCTTC. The encoded protein is CASSSQGNEQFF.

The chain couples TRBV27 to TRBJ1-2; D gene unclear. V lost 4 bases and J 2 bases, leaving 8 bases between the germline ends. CDR1 and CDR2 (germline): MNHEY, SMNVEV (reference sequence). The CDR3 runs 13 residues. CDR3 protein: CASSSNQNYGYTF. CDR3 DNA sequence: TGTGCCAGCAGTTCCAACCAGAACTATGGCTACACCTTC.